What follows are 3 T cell receptor beta chains derived from one specimen sequenced in a study of cytomegalovirus exposure and HLA in healthy donors. PCR amplification relied on 60 Vbeta primers (plus 13 Jbeta primers). Clones were read by immunoSEQ multiplex PCR, and TCRdb kept only the in-frame ones, dropping some. The sample holds a few hundred thousand clones, roughly 90% seen once. Sequenced: PBMCs. The receptors derive from a woman aged 18-29 years in good health and CMV-seronegative.

The chain links TRBV5-1 to TRBJ2-1; 13 nucleotides agree with TRBD2. The CDR3 contains 14 residues. The germline CDR1 and CDR2 sequences are SGHRS and YFSETQ. The J segment lost 9 bases and the V segment lost 7 bases, leaving 7 bases of the junction unmatched. The CDR3 here is CASETSGGASEQFF. CDR3 nucleotide sequence: TGCGCCAGCGAAACTAGCGGGGGGGCGAGTGAGCAGTTCTTC.

This sequence joins TRBV13 and TRBJ1-1; TRBD1 matches at 8 bases. CDR1 is PRHDT, CDR2 FYEKMQ, per germline (reference sequence). With V trimmed by 4 bases and J by 4 bases, 2 bases remained unmatched. This CDR3 contains 13 residues. The DNA of the CDR3 is TGTGCCAGCAGCTGGACAGGGAGCACTGAAGCTTTCTTT. It translates to CASSWTGSTEAFF.

The rearrangement links TRBV6-1 to TRBJ1-2; D is possibly TRBD1 (5 bases). V was pared by 4 bases and J by 0 bases, with 9 bases between. Germline V gene sequence: CDR1 MNHNS, CDR2 SASEGT. The CDR3 is 14 residues long. The CDR3 DNA follows: TGTGCCAGCAGTGCAGGGTCCACTAACTATGGCTACACCTTC. Translation gives CASSAGSTNYGYTF.